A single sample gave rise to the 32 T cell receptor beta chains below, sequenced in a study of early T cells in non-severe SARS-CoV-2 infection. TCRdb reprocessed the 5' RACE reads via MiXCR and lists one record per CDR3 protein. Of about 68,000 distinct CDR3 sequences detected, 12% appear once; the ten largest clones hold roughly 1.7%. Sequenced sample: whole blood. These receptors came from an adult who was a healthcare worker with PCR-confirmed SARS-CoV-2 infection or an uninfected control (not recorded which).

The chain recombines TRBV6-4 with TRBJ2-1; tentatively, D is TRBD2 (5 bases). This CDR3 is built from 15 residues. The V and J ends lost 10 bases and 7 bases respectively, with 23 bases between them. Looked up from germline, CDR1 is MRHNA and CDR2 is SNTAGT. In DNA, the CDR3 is TGTGCCACCACCCCAGCCGAGGACCGCGGGAATGAGCAGTTCTTC. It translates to CATTPAEDRGNEQFF.

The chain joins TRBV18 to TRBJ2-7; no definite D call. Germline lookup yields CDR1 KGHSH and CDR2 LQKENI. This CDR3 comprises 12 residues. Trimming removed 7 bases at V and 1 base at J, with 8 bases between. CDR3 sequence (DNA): TGTGCCAGCTTCGGGCCTTCCTACGAGCAGTACTTC. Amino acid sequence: CASFGPSYEQYF.

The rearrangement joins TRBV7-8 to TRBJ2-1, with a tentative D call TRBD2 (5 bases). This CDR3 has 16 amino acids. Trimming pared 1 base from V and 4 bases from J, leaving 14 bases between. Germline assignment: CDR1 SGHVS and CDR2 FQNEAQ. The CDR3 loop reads CASSLVRRLGYNEQFF. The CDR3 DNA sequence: TGTGCCAGCAGCTTAGTGCGGAGGTTGGGGTACAATGAGCAGTTCTTC.

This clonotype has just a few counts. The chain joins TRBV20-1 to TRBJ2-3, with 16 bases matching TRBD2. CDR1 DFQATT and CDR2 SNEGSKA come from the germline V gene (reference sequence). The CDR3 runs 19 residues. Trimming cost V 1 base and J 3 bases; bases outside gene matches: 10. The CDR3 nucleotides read TGCAGTGCTAGAGTGGGACTAGCGGGGGGGCCTTCAGGTACAGATACGCAGTATTTT. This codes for CSARVGLAGGPSGTDTQYF.

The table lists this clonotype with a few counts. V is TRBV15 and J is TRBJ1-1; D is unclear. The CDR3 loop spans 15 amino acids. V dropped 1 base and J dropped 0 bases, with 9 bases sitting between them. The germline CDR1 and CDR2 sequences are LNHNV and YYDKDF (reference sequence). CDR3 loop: CATSRAMGMNTEAFF. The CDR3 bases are TGTGCCACCAGCAGAGCAATGGGGATGAACACTGAAGCTTTCTTT.

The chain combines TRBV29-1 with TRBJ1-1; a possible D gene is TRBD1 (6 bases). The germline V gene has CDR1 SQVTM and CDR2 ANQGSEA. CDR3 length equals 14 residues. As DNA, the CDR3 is TGCGGCGCTGAAGGGACATCGATGGACACTGAAGCTTTCTTT. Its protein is CGAEGTSMDTEAFF.

The CDR3 DNA follows: TGTGCCAGCAGACGGACAACCTACGAGCAGTACTTC. Its protein product is CASRRTTYEQYF. V and J are TRBV2 and TRBJ2-7, with D possibly being TRBD1 (5 bases). V gave up 6 bases and J gave up 2 bases, with 8 bases separating them. The germline V gene encodes CDR1 SNHLY and CDR2 FYNNEI. The CDR3 extends over 12 amino acids.

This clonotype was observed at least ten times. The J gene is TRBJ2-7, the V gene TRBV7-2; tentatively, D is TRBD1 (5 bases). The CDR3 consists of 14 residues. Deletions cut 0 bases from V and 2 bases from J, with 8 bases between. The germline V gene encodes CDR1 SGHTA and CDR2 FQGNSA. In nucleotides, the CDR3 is TGTGCCAGCAGCTTAGCGAACAGGCCCTACGAGCAGTACTTC. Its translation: CASSLANRPYEQYF.

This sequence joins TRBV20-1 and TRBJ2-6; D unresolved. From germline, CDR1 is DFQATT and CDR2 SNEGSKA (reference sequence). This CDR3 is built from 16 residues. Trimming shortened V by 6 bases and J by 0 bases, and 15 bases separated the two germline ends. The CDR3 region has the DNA TGCAGTGCCATTCCCTTAACATCCTCTGGGGCCAACGTCCTGACTTTC. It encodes CSAIPLTSSGANVLTF.

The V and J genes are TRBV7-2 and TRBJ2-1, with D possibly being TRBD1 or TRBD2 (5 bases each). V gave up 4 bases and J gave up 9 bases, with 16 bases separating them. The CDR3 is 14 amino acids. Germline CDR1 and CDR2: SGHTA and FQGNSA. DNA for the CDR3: TGTGCCAGCAGCTACGGGACGCAGACAAGTGAGCAGTTCTTC. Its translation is CASSYGTQTSEQFF. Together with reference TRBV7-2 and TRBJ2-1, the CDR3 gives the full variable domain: GAGVSQSPSNKVTEKGKDVELRCDPISGHTALYWYRQSLGQGLEFLIYFQGNSAPDKSGLPSDRFSAERTGGSVSTLTIQRTQQEDSAVYLCASSYGTQTSEQFFGPGTRLTVL.

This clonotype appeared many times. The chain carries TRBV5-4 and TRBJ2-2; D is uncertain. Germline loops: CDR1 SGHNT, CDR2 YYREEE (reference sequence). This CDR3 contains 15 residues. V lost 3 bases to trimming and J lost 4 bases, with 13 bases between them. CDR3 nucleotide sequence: TGTGCCAGCAGCTCGGACCCCTCACCCACCGGGGAGCTGTTTTTT. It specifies CASSSDPSPTGELFF.

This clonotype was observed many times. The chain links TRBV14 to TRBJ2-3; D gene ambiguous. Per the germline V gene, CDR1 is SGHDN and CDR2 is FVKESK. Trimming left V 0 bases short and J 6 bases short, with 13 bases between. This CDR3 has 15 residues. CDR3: CASSQDQPDGDTQYF. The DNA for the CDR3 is TGTGCCAGCAGCCAAGATCAACCCGATGGTGATACGCAGTATTTT.

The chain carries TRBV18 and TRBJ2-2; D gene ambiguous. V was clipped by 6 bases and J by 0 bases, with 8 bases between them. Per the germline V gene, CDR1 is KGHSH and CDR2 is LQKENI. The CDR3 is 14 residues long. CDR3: CASSGNANTGELFF. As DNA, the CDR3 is TGTGCCAGCTCGGGGAACGCGAACACCGGGGAGCTGTTTTTT. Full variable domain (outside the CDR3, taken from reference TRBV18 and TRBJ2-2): NAGVMQNPRHLVRRRGQEARLRCSPMKGHSHVYWYRQLPEEGLKFMVYLQKENIIDESGMPKERFSAEFPKEGPSILRIQQVVRGDSAAYFCASSGNANTGELFFGEGSRLTVL.

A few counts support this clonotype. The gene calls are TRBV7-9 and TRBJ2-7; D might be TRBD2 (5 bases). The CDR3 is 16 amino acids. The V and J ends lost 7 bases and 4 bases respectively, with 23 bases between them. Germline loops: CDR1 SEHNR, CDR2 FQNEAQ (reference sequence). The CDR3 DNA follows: TGTGCCAGCACCCGGTCCGGGATAGGTCCTCCTTACGAGCAGTACTTC. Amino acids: CASTRSGIGPPYEQYF.

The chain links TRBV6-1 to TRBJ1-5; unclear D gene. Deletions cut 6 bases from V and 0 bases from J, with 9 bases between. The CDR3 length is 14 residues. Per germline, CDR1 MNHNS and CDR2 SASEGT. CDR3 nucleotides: TGTGCCAGCAGGCTAGGTTATAGCAATCAGCCCCAGCATTTT. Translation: CASRLGYSNQPQHF.

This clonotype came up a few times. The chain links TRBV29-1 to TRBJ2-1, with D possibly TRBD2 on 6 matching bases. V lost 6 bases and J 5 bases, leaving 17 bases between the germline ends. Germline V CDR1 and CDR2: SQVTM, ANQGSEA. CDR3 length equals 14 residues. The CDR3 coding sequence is TGCAGCGTCCTTGGGGGGACGAGCGACAATGAGCAGTTCTTC. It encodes CSVLGGTSDNEQFF.

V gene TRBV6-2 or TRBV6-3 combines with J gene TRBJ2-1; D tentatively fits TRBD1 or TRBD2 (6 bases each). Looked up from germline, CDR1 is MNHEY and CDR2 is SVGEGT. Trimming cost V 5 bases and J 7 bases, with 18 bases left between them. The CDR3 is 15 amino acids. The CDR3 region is CASSDRRGDWNEQFF. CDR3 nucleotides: TGTGCCAGCAGTGACAGGAGGGGGGATTGGAATGAGCAGTTCTTC.

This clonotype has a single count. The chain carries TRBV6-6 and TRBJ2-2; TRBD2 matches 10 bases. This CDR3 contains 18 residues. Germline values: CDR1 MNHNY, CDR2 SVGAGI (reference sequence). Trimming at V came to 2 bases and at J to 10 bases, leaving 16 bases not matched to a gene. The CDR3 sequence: CASSYDLIAGGVPEELFF. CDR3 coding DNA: TGTGCCAGCAGTTACGACCTCATAGCGGGGGGCGTCCCCGAGGAGCTGTTTTTT.

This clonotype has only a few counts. The CDR3 DNA sequence: TGTGCCAGCAGTGAACGGACAGGCCGCGGGTCGTGGCAGTTCTTC. This translates into CASSERTGRGSWQFF. The chain recombines TRBV2 with TRBJ2-1, with 7 bases aligning to TRBD1. The CDR3 has 15 residues. J lost 12 bases, V lost 2 bases, and 13 bases had no gene match. CDR1 and CDR2 (germline): SNHLY, FYNNEI.

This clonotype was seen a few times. CDR3 in amino acids: CASSLNWGTSTDTQYF. CDR3 nucleotide sequence: TGTGCCAGCAGTTTAAATTGGGGGACTAGCACAGATACGCAGTATTTT. The V and J genes are TRBV27 and TRBJ2-3; a possible D gene is TRBD2 (6 bases). From germline, CDR1 is MNHEY and CDR2 SMNVEV (reference sequence). This CDR3 has 16 residues. V was cut by 2 bases and J by 0 bases, with 12 bases left in between.

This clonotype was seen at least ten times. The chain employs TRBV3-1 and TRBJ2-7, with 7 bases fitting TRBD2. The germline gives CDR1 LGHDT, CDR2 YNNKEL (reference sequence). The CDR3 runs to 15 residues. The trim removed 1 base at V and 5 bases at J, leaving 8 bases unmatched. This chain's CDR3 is CASSQGPRLADEQYF. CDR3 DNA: TGTGCCAGCAGCCAAGGCCCTAGACTAGCCGACGAGCAGTACTTC.

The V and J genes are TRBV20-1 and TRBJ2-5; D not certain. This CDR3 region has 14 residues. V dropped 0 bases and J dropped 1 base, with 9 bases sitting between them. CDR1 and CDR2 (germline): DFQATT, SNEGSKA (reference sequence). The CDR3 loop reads CSARDLYRQETQYF. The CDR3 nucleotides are TGCAGTGCTAGAGATTTGTACCGCCAAGAGACCCAGTACTTC.

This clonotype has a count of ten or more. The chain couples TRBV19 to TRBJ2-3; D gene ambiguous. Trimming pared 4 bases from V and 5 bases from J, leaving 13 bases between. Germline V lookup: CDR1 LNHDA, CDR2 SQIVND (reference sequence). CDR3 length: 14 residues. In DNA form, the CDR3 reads TGTGCCAGTAGTACCCGAGACCATTTAGATACGCAGTATTTT. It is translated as CASSTRDHLDTQYF.

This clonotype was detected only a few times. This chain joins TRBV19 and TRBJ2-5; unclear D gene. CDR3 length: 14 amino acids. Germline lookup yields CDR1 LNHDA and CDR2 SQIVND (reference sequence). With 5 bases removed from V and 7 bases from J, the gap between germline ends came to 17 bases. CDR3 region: CASSDDGPLRTQYF. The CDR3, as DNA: TGTGCCAGTAGTGACGACGGTCCCCTCAGGACCCAGTACTTC.

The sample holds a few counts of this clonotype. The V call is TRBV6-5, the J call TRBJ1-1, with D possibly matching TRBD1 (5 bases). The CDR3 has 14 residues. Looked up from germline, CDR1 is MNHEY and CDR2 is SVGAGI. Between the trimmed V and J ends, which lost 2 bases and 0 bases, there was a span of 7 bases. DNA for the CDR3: TGTGCCAGCAGTTACACAGGACTGAACACTGAAGCTTTCTTT. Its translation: CASSYTGLNTEAFF.

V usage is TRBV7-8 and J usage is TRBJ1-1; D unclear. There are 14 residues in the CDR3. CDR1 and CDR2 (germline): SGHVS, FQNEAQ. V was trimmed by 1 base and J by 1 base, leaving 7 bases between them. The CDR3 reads CASSLGPKNTEAFF. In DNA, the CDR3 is TGTGCCAGCAGCTTAGGGCCAAAGAACACTGAAGCTTTCTTT. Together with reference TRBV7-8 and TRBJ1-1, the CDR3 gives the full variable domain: GAGVSQSPRYKVAKRGQDVALRCDPISGHVSLFWYQQALGQGPEFLTYFQNEAQLDKSGLPSDRFFAERPEGSVSTLKIQRTQQEDSAVYLCASSLGPKNTEAFFGQGTRLTVV.

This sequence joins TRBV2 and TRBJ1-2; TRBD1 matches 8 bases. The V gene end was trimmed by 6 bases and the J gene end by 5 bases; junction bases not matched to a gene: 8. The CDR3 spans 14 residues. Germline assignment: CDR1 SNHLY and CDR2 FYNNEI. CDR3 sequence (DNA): TGTGCCAGCAGCCCGGGACAGGAGGGATATGGCTACACCTTC. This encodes CASSPGQEGYGYTF.

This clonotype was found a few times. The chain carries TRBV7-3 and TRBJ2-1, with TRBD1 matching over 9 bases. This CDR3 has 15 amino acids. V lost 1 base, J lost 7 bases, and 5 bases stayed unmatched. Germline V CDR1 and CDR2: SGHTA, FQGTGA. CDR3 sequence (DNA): TGTGCCAGCAGCTTAATCGGGACAGGGAGGAATGAGCAGTTCTTC. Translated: CASSLIGTGRNEQFF.

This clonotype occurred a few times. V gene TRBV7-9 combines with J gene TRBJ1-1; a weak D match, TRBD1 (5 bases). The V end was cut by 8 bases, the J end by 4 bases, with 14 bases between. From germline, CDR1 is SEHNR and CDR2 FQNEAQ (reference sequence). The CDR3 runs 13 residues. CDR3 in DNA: TGTGCCAGCTTCGGGGCTCAGGGCACTGAAGCTTTCTTT. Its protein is CASFGAQGTEAFF.

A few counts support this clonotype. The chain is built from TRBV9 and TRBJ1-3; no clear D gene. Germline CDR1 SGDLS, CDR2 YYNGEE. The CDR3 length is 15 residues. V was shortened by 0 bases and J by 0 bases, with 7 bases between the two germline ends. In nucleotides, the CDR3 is TGTGCCAGCAGCGTAGGCAAAGCCTCTGGAAACACCATATATTTT. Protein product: CASSVGKASGNTIYF.

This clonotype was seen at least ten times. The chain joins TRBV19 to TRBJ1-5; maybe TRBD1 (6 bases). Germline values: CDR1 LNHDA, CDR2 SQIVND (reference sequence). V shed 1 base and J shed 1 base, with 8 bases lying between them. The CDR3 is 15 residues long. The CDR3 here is CASSIAGASNQPQHF. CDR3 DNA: TGTGCCAGTAGTATAGCAGGGGCCAGCAATCAGCCCCAGCATTTT.

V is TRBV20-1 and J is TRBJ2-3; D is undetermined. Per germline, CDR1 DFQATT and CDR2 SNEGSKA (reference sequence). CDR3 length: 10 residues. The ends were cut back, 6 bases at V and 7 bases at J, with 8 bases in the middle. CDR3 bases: TGCAGTGCGTCACAAAATACGCAGTATTTT. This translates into CSASQNTQYF.